Reported below is one T cell receptor (beta chain). The sample comes from a study of T cells in tuberculosis. Study information: In South Africa, adults with active tuberculosis were compared with IGRA-negative and latently infected IGRA-positive adolescents. PBMC were archived before or within 7 days of starting treatment.

From germline, CDR1 is ENHRY and CDR2 SYGVKD. Trimming cost V 11 bases and J 6 bases, with 19 bases left between them. The CDR3 runs to 13 residues. Assay: immunoSEQ multiplex PCR; the TCRdb copy retains only in-frame clones and omits some. The sample lists 30,000 to 35,000 clones; around 90% were seen once. Noted time point: new active TB diagnosis, blood taken before or within 7 days of starting treatment. Each patient had positive sputum smear microscopy and/or positive culture. The chain couples TRBV10-3 to TRBJ1-2; TRBD1 is a possible D gene (6 bases). Sample: PBMCs, taken at tuberculosis diagnosis. This receptor was identified in an adult with tuberculosis. CDR3 in amino acids: CAVGSGGWDGYTF. CDR3 bases: TGTGCCGTCGGTTCGGGGGGCTGGGATGGCTACACCTTC.